This T cell receptor beta chain emerged from a study of blood T cells in healthy people across ages (dated by TCRdb to the mid-2010s). Study-level background: In model experiments, roughly one uniquely barcoded TCR beta cDNA molecule per two T cells was captured by template switching. For two donors (one aged 18 to 29 and one aged 80 or older), the study analyzed two additional independent replicas of 1 million unique cDNA reads from the same blood draw. To avoid experimental bias, donors of different ages were spread randomly across the sequencing lanes. The donors were split into four age groups: young (average around 15 years), middle-aged (around 40), aged (62) and long-lived (over 80). To track age-related changes in TCR beta repertoire diversity, the study relied on deep sequencing normalized with unique cDNA molecular identifiers. Summary of the overall study and its limitations: Observed TCR beta diversity per million T cells fell roughly linearly with age, and a significant reduction was already apparent by age approximately 41. Estimates of total diversity from one million sequenced T cells were regarded as lower bounds and underestimates. Bulk unsorted PBMC profiling prevented conclusive comparison of naive and antigen-experienced compartments. The percentage of naive T cells measured by flow cytometry correlated strongly with observed TCR beta diversity. Because donor CMV infection status was unknown, age-related changes in expanded clonotypes were potentially confounded. Compared with the aged group, the long-lived group had more naive CD4+ T cells, fewer expanded clones and increased TCR diversity, suggesting age selection.

Donors were a few dozen systemically healthy Caucasian individuals from Russia aged roughly 6 to 95 years. Each donor gave 9.5 to 10 milliliters of peripheral blood, drawn into EDTA-treated Vacutainer tubes. PBMCs were isolated by Ficoll-Paque density-gradient centrifugation, with at least 6 million obtained per sample. Total RNA was extracted from PBMCs with Trizol reagent, with at least 6 micrograms obtained per sample. For every donor, an aliquot of PBMCs went through flow cytometry to measure the percentages of naive CD45RAhigh/CD27high T cells. The library was made by 5' RACE. TCRdb names Illumina HiSeq 2500 as the instrument used. A second PCR of about 7 to 12 cycles was performed with a sample-barcoded 5' primer and a J-beta primer mix. A unique molecular identifier was introduced onto each TCR beta cDNA molecule by a template-switch 5' adaptor carrying 12 random nucleotides. At least 2.5 million CDR3-containing paired-end reads were obtained from each sample. All of the RNA was converted into first-strand cDNA using the Mint cDNA synthesis kit, with a TRBC-specific oligonucleotide serving as the primer. Following uracil-DNA glycosylase treatment, all cDNA underwent a first 18-cycle PCR with the universal primers M1SS and BC2_uni_R. Per the original workflow: For normalization, 1 million high-quality reads, each with a distinct molecular identifier, were randomly selected from each sample. Instead of being binned into consensus sequences, reads with shared molecular identifiers were discarded. CDR3 identification, clonotype clustering and error correction used MiTCR with a Q25 quality threshold and the strictest error-elimination algorithm. A nonparametric unseen species model using Euler transformation provided a lower-bound estimate of total TCR beta diversity. TCRdb ran its own pipeline on the public reads, namely fastp trimming at Q25 and MiXCR clone calling, and kept in-frame beta chains. Identical CDR3 protein sequences are pooled into one entry, listed with their most common genes and DNA. The V and J calls and clone size come from TCRdb's table, not from the authors' own analysis. The sample data list nearly 800,000 distinct CDR3 sequences, and roughly 50% of these were observed just once. Roughly 25% of the sample is in the top ten clones.

V is clipped by 2 bases and J by 4 bases, and the sequence between their germline boundaries is 9 bases long. The CDR3 runs 14 amino acids, cysteine and phenylalanine included. Here the CDR3 DNA is all that survives: 42 bases in frame from base 1. The germline V gene supplies CDR1 SGDLS and CDR2 YYNGEE. As regards this clonotype: What antigen it recognizes has not been identified. Within one base of it there is no much larger clone, and no base qualities were kept.

The chain employs TRBV9 and TRBJ2-2; perhaps TRBD1 is the D gene, with 5 bases matching. The sequence came from a man in his forties in good health. Sequencing used blood. CDR3 loop: CASSVSTATGELFF. The base sequence is TGTGCCAGCAGCGTCTCGACAGCCACCGGGGAGCTGTTTTTT.